These 6 T cell receptor beta chains came from one sample sequenced in a study of CD8 T cells in ankylosing spondylitis. MiXCR, run by TCRdb on the 5' RACE reads, gives a single entry per CDR3 protein. The table has 39,000 or so distinct CDR3 sequences, around 10% seen once. Sequencing was done on a sample of blood, either unsorted or a sorted T cell fraction (not recorded which). The origin of the receptors is a male donor with ankylosing spondylitis or in good health (not recorded which).

V is TRBV9 and J is TRBJ1-1, with D perhaps matching TRBD1 (5 bases). Between the trimmed V and J ends, which lost 3 bases and 0 bases, there was a span of 9 bases. This CDR3 is 14 amino acids long. CDR1 is SGDLS, CDR2 YYNGEE, per germline. Written as DNA, the CDR3 is TGTGCCAGCAGCGCCCCAGGGATGAACACTGAAGCTTTCTTT. Translation: CASSAPGMNTEAFF.

This clonotype was detected many times. The rearrangement links TRBV27 to TRBJ1-5; 10 nucleotides line up with TRBD1. The CDR3 consists of 17 residues. The germline gives CDR1 MNHEY, CDR2 SMNVEV (reference sequence). Trimming removed 2 bases from V and 1 base from J; junction bases left unmatched: 5. CDR3 sequence: CASSLRQGALSNQPQHF. The CDR3 DNA is TGTGCCAGCAGTTTAAGACAGGGGGCACTGAGCAATCAGCCCCAGCATTTT.

This clonotype was observed many times. V is TRBV19 and J is TRBJ2-7; D remains unclear. This CDR3 comprises 11 residues. In germline, CDR1 is LNHDA, CDR2 SQIVND (reference sequence). Deletions cut 7 bases from V and 3 bases from J, with 7 bases between. The CDR3: CASMGNYEQYF. CDR3 sequence (DNA): TGTGCCAGTATGGGGAACTACGAGCAGTACTTC.

This CDR3 reads CATSDFGGKPSGSHNEQFF. CDR3 DNA sequence: TGTGCCACCAGTGATTTTGGGGGCAAGCCTAGCGGGAGCCACAATGAGCAGTTCTTC. J is TRBJ2-1 and V is TRBV24-1, with 10 bases lining up with TRBD2. This CDR3 is built from 19 residues. Unmatched junction bases numbered 13, after V lost 1 base and J lost 5 bases. Germline CDR1 and CDR2: KGHDR and SFDVKD.

There are many counts of this clonotype. The chain combines TRBV10-3 with TRBJ2-1, with D uncertain. Trimming pared 0 bases from V and 10 bases from J, leaving 13 bases between. CDR1 and CDR2 from the germline V gene are ENHRY and SYGVKD. There are 14 residues in the CDR3. The CDR3 loop is CAISESIGGVEQFF. The CDR3 nucleotides are TGTGCCATCAGTGAGTCGATTGGTGGGGTGGAGCAGTTCTTC.

This clonotype was found many times. The chain recombines TRBV29-1 with TRBJ2-3, with a weak D call TRBD1 (6 bases). The germline CDR1 and CDR2 sequences are SQVTM and ANQGSEA. V lost 8 bases, J lost 2 bases, and 20 bases lay in between. The CDR3 length is 15 residues. CDR3: CSINRESQLTDTQYF. The CDR3 region has the DNA TGCAGCATTAACAGGGAGTCTCAGCTCACAGATACGCAGTATTTT.